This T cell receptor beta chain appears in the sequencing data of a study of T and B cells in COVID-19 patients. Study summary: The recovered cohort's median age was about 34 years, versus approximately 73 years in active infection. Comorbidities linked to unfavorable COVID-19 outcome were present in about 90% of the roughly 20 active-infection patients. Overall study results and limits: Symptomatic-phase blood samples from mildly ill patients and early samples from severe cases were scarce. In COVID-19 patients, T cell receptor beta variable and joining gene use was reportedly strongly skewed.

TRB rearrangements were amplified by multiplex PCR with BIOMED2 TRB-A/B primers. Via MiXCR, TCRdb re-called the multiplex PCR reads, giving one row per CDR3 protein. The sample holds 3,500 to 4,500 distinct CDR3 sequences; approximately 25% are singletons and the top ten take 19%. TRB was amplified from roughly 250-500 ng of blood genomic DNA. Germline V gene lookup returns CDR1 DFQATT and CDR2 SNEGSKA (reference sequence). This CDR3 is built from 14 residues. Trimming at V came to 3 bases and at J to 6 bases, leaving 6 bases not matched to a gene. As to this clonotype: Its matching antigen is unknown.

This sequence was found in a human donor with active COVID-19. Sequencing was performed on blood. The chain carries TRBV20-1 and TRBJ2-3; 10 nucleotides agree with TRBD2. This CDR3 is CSASSAGGEDTQYF. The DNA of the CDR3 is TGCAGTGCTAGTTCAGCGGGAGGGGAGGATACGCAGTATTTT.